This T cell receptor beta chain was sequenced during a study of regulatory T cells in long-lasting Graves disease. Stated time point: persistent/refractory GD, antithyroid drugs over 5 years with positive TRAb. TCR sequences were obtained from RNA taken from PBMCs. TCR beta libraries were built with iRepertoire HTBI primers and Arm-PCR of CDR3 regions. A single record per CDR3 protein comes from TCRdb applying MiXCR to the multiplex PCR reads. The sample records about 420,000 distinct CDR3 sequences, 23% being singletons. Note on this clonotype: Compared with germline, one end of the junction differs, possibly owing to a read error.

The sequence derives from a female donor with Graves disease. The sequences come from peripheral blood mononuclear cells (PBMCs), collected when the disease was refractory, from a patient treated with antithyroid drugs.

CDR3 amino acids: CAGSLTSGNQETQYF. CDR3 sequence (DNA): TGTGCCGGCAGTCTTACAAGCGGGAACCAAGAGACCCAGTACTTC. This chain joins TRBV12-3 or TRBV12-4 and TRBJ2-5; the match to TRBD2 covers 7 bases. The CDR3 has 15 amino acids.